This passage covers 27 T cell receptor beta chains from one sample sequenced in a study of blood T cell repertoires in COVID-19. TCRdb keeps only in-frame clones here, not all; method: immunoSEQ multiplex PCR. Counted here are around 220,000 clones, about 88% occurring once; the ten biggest clones make up approximately 2.1%. The sample comprised peripheral blood. Receptors originate from a woman aged 40-49 years who had recovered from COVID-19.

V gene TRBV3-1 (or the pseudogene TRBV3-2) combines with J gene TRBJ2-7; 7 bases line up with TRBD2. V dropped 1 base and J dropped 2; count of bases not matched to a gene: 5. Germline CDR1 is LGHDT and CDR2 is YNNKEL (reference sequence). This CDR3 comprises 15 residues. The CDR3 DNA sequence: TGTGCCAGCAGCCAAGGTGGGGGGGGTCCCTACGAGCAGTACTTC. Translating it yields CASSQGGGGPYEQYF.

The V call is TRBV6-2 or TRBV6-3, the J call TRBJ1-1; perhaps TRBD1 as D (6 bases). The CDR3 length is 15 residues. V was shortened by 5 bases and J by 1 base, with 14 bases between the two germline ends. Germline CDR1 is MNHEY and CDR2 is SVGEGT. The CDR3 DNA is TGTGCCAGCAGTCTTCCGAGGGGGGGGAACACTGAAGCTTTCTTT. This encodes CASSLPRGGNTEAFF.

J is TRBJ2-2 and V is TRBV7-2; 9 bases align to TRBD2. The CDR3 covers 19 residues. In germline, CDR1 is SGHTA, CDR2 FQGNSA. Germline trimming cut 1 base from V and 0 bases from J; bases unmatched to any gene: 9. The CDR3: CASSLGRLAGSANTGELFF. The CDR3 bases are TGTGCCAGCAGCTTAGGAAGGCTAGCGGGAAGCGCGAACACCGGGGAGCTGTTTTTT.

The gene calls are TRBV11-1 and TRBJ2-7, with TRBD1 matching 7 bases. Looked up from germline, CDR1 is SGHAT and CDR2 is FQDESV (reference sequence). J gave up 2 bases and V 5 bases, and 3 bases lay outside the gene matches. This CDR3 comprises 13 residues. CDR3 coding DNA: TGTGCCAGCAGCGGGGGACAGACCTACGAGCAGTACTTC. Protein product: CASSGGQTYEQYF.

The rearrangement uses TRBV4-1 and TRBJ2-3; 8 positions match TRBD2. The CDR3 is made up of 16 amino acids. The germline CDR1 and CDR2 sequences are MGHRA and YSYEKL. Trimming removed 0 bases from V and 3 bases from J; junction bases left unmatched: 5. CDR3 in DNA: TGCGCCAGCAGCCAAGATCACGGGAGGGGTACAGATACGCAGTATTTT. It codes for CASSQDHGRGTDTQYF.

J is TRBJ2-7 and V is TRBV5-1; TRBD1 agrees at 7 bases. This CDR3 comprises 15 residues. Germline V CDR1 and CDR2: SGHRS, YFSETQ. With 0 bases clipped from V and 3 bases from J, the junction kept 6 bases outside the gene matches. The CDR3, as DNA: TGCGCCAGCAGCTTGGGGGGACAGCAATACTACGAGCAGTACTTC. Its translation: CASSLGGQQYYEQYF.

The V call is TRBV6-5, the J call TRBJ1-1, with 7 bases lining up with TRBD1. The trim removed 6 bases at V and 0 bases at J, leaving 4 bases unmatched. CDR3 size: 14 residues. Germline values: CDR1 MNHEY, CDR2 SVGAGI. Written as DNA, the CDR3 is TGTGCCAGCAGGAACAGGGGTTTGAACACTGAAGCTTTCTTT. Encoded protein: CASRNRGLNTEAFF.

V and J are TRBV9 and TRBJ2-1, with 9 bases aligning to TRBD2. The CDR3 is made up of 16 amino acids. From germline, CDR1 is SGDLS and CDR2 YYNGEE. The V gene end was trimmed by 0 bases and the J gene end by 4 bases; junction bases not matched to a gene: 5. Written as DNA, the CDR3 is TGTGCCAGCAGCGTAGGCGGCGGGGGGGCTTACAATGAGCAGTTCTTC. Its protein product is CASSVGGGGAYNEQFF.

This clone was seen a handful of times. This rearrangement joins TRBV7-9 to TRBJ1-2, with TRBD1 identical over 8 bases. Losses at the gene ends were 1 base for V and 7 bases for J; bases not matched to a gene: 2. Looked up from germline, CDR1 is SEHNR and CDR2 is FQNEAQ (reference sequence). This CDR3 comprises 13 residues. CDR3 DNA: TGTGCCAGCAGCTTAGGACAGGGGTTTGGCTACACCTTC. It codes for CASSLGQGFGYTF.

A few counts support this clone. This chain links TRBV4-3 with TRBJ2-5; D possibly corresponds to TRBD1 (5 bases). Germline V gene data show CDR1 as LGHNA and CDR2 as YSLEER. The CDR3 consists of 16 residues. V was pared by 0 bases and J by 5 bases, with 16 bases between. In DNA, the CDR3 is TGCGCCAGCAGCCAAGATTCCCGCACAGGATGGGAGACCCAGTACTTC. It specifies CASSQDSRTGWETQYF.

J is TRBJ2-1 and V is TRBV3-1 (or the pseudogene TRBV3-2); D may be TRBD2 (6 bases). The CDR3 is made up of 12 amino acids. Germline loops: CDR1 LGHDT, CDR2 YNNKEL (reference sequence). V lost 3 bases, J lost 9 bases, and 9 bases lay in between. DNA for the CDR3: TGTGCCAGCAGCCACCTGGGGGGTGAGCAGTTCTTC. Amino acid sequence: CASSHLGGEQFF.

The genes are TRBV4-3 and TRBJ2-1; D is possibly TRBD2 (5 bases). Germline V gene lookup returns CDR1 LGHNA and CDR2 YSLEER. V gave up 4 bases and J gave up 0 bases, with 16 bases separating them. The CDR3 totals 17 residues. CDR3 region: CASSPWALGSSYNEQFF. In DNA form, the CDR3 reads TGCGCCAGCAGCCCGTGGGCCCTGGGGAGCTCCTACAATGAGCAGTTCTTC.

The genes are TRBV19 and TRBJ2-6, with 8 positions matching TRBD2. The V and J ends lost 3 bases and 0 bases, in that order; junction bases with no gene match: 7. CDR3 length: 18 amino acids. Germline CDR1 reads LNHDA; CDR2 reads SQIVND (reference sequence). The CDR3 spells CASSIRAGGTSGANVLTF. CDR3 sequence (DNA): TGTGCCAGTAGTATTAGGGCGGGAGGAACCTCTGGGGCCAACGTCCTGACTTTC. The full variable domain, rest sourced from reference TRBV19 and TRBJ2-6, is DGGITQSPKYLFRKEGQNVTLSCEQNLNHDAMYWYRQDPGQGLRLIYYSQIVNDFQKGDIAEGYSVSREKKESFPLTVTSAQKNPTAFYLCASSIRAGGTSGANVLTFGAGSRLTVL.

V usage is TRBV19 and J usage is TRBJ2-1; TRBD2 matches 7 bases. Germline assignment: CDR1 LNHDA and CDR2 SQIVND (reference sequence). The CDR3 is made up of 14 amino acids. The junction had 10 bases not matched to a gene; V was cut back by 7 bases and J by 7 bases. CDR3 sequence reads: CASNPAGDWNEQFF. Here the CDR3 DNA reads TGTGCCAGTAATCCGGCGGGAGATTGGAATGAGCAGTTCTTC. Full variable domain (rest looked up from reference TRBV19 and TRBJ2-1): DGGITQSPKYLFRKEGQNVTLSCEQNLNHDAMYWYRQDPGQGLRLIYYSQIVNDFQKGDIAEGYSVSREKKESFPLTVTSAQKNPTAFYLCASNPAGDWNEQFFGPGTRLTVL.

The chain has TRBV11-3 and TRBJ1-2, with TRBD1 identical over 7 bases. J gave up 6 bases and V 1 base, and 11 bases lay outside the gene matches. CDR3 length: 16 amino acids. Germline V gives CDR1 SGHNT, CDR2 YENEEA. CDR3 sequence (DNA): TGTGCCAGCAGCTTAGTATCTACAGGGGAAGCCAATGGCTACACCTTC. It specifies CASSLVSTGEANGYTF.

The V gene is TRBV3-1 (or the pseudogene TRBV3-2), the J gene TRBJ1-5; 7 bases are shared with TRBD1. CDR1 is LGHDT, CDR2 YNNKEL, per germline (reference sequence). The CDR3 runs 15 residues. V lost 3 bases to trimming and J lost 3 bases; unmatched junction nucleotides: 5. The DNA of the CDR3 is TGTGCCAGCAGCCAGGTACAGGGGATCAATCAGCCCCAGCATTTT. Its translation is CASSQVQGINQPQHF.

The chain employs TRBV4-1 and TRBJ2-3; D is possibly TRBD2 (5 bases). This CDR3 contains 15 residues. Germline assignment: CDR1 MGHRA and CDR2 YSYEKL. V was trimmed by 6 bases and J by 0 bases, leaving 13 bases between them. The CDR3 is CASSRDRTSTDTQYF. CDR3 DNA sequence: TGCGCCAGCAGTCGCGACCGGACTAGCACAGATACGCAGTATTTT.

The rearrangement joins TRBV6-5 to TRBJ1-5; D may be TRBD1 (6 bases). The V gene's germline CDR1 is MNHEY and CDR2 SVGAGI. The CDR3 runs to 14 residues. V lost 6 bases and J lost 2, with 11 bases in between. CDR3 nucleotides: TGTGCCAGCAGAACTCGACAGGGCAATCAGCCCCAGCATTTT. Amino acid sequence: CASRTRQGNQPQHF.

This clone was observed a single time. The chain is built from TRBV14 and TRBJ2-7; a possible D gene is TRBD1 (5 bases). V gave up 1 base and J gave up 5 bases, with 15 bases separating them. The CDR3 has 15 amino acids. Germline V CDR1 and CDR2: SGHDN, FVKESK. CDR3 sequence reads: CASSQGGARAHEQYF. As DNA, the CDR3 is TGTGCCAGCAGCCAAGGGGGTGCCAGGGCCCACGAGCAGTACTTC.

This clone has a single count. V is TRBV7-2 and J is TRBJ1-2; no reliable D call. V shed 1 base and J shed 7 bases, with 7 bases lying between them. CDR1 and CDR2 (germline): SGHTA, FQGNSA. This CDR3 contains 12 residues. CDR3 DNA sequence: TGTGCCAGCAGCTTAGTGGAGCTTGGCTACACCTTC. Protein: CASSLVELGYTF.

V gene TRBV20-1 combines with J gene TRBJ2-3, with a weak D call TRBD2 (6 bases). From germline, CDR1 is DFQATT and CDR2 SNEGSKA (reference sequence). Trimming pared 3 bases from V and 3 bases from J, leaving 13 bases between. This CDR3 is 14 amino acids long. This chain's CDR3 is CSASASGLTDTQYF. CDR3 bases: TGCAGTGCTAGTGCGAGCGGGTTGACAGATACGCAGTATTTT.

CDR3 loop: CASSHRVDGMNTEAFF. CDR3 in DNA: TGTGCCAGCAGCCACAGAGTAGACGGGATGAACACTGAAGCTTTCTTT. J is TRBJ1-1 and V is TRBV7-2; no clear D. The CDR3 has 16 amino acids. Trimming left V 5 bases short and J 0 bases short, with 16 bases between. Germline V gene lookup returns CDR1 SGHTA and CDR2 FQGNSA.

The V call is TRBV6-5, the J call TRBJ2-7; 9 bases fit TRBD1. CDR1 MNHEY and CDR2 SVGAGI come from the germline V gene. V gave up 9 bases and J gave up 3 bases; unmatched junction bases: 12. CDR3 length equals 15 residues. CDR3 bases: TGTGCCAGTTACCAGACAGGGGGATCCAACTACGAGCAGTACTTC. It translates to CASYQTGGSNYEQYF.

This chain links TRBV7-2 with TRBJ1-3; D may be TRBD1 (6 bases). The germline V and J ends were trimmed by 1 base and 6 bases, with 13 bases remaining between them. Germline V gene sequence: CDR1 SGHTA, CDR2 FQGNSA. This CDR3 comprises 15 residues. The CDR3 sequence is CASSLEQGIANTIYF. The CDR3 nucleotides read TGTGCCAGCAGCTTAGAACAGGGTATCGCAAACACCATATATTTT.

The chain joins TRBV7-9 to TRBJ2-2, with 7 nucleotides matching TRBD2. CDR3 length equals 16 residues. Unmatched junction bases numbered 11, after V lost 5 bases and J lost 5 bases. CDR1 is SEHNR and CDR2 is FQNEAQ in the germline V gene (reference sequence). CDR3 sequence (DNA): TGTGCCAGCAGCCCGTTTATAACGGGAGGTACCGGGGAGCTGTTTTTT. Encoded protein: CASSPFITGGTGELFF. Full variable domain (outside the CDR3, taken from reference TRBV7-9 and TRBJ2-2): DTGVSQNPRHKITKRGQNVTFRCDPISEHNRLYWYRQTLGQGPEFLTYFQNEAQLEKSRLLSDRFSAERPKGSFSTLEIQRTEQGDSAMYLCASSPFITGGTGELFFGEGSRLTVL.

The V call is TRBV12-3 or TRBV12-4, the J call TRBJ2-1; D remains ambiguous. V lost 5 bases to trimming and J lost 6 bases, with 5 bases between them. The CDR3 contains 11 residues. The DNA of the CDR3 is TGTGCCAGCAGTCAGTTCAATGAGCAGTTCTTC. Encoded protein: CASSQFNEQFF.

This clone was counted a few times. The chain couples TRBV7-2 to TRBJ2-3; 12 nucleotides line up with TRBD2. CDR3 length equals 16 residues. CDR1 and CDR2 (germline): SGHTA, FQGNSA. The J segment lost 4 bases and the V segment lost 3 bases, leaving 5 bases of the junction unmatched. Here the CDR3 DNA reads TGTGCCAGCAGCTTCCTAGCGGGGGGGCATCCAGATACGCAGTATTTT. This encodes CASSFLAGGHPDTQYF.